The 25 T cell receptor beta chains listed next were all sequenced from one sample in a study of OX40 agonist ivuxolimab in advanced cancers. The library was prepared using the immunoSEQ multiplex PCR assay. TCRdb took over this immuneACCESS table, retaining in-frame rearrangements with V and J assigned. Such tables are incomplete; in checked studies, under half of the missing clones stem from an unresolved V gene, and the remainder is unexplained. This sample holds approximately 16,000 clones; 75% to 90% were observed only once. The top ten constitute approximately 4.1% of the sample. Sequenced here: CD4+ or CD8+ T cells sorted from blood, sampled in a trial of the OX40 agonist ivuxolimab. Receptors originate from an adult with an advanced solid tumor such as melanoma, head and neck, liver or kidney cancer.

This sequence joins TRBV11-2 and TRBJ1-2; D might be TRBD1 (6 bases). Germline assignment: CDR1 SGHAT and CDR2 FQNNGV. V was cut by 5 bases and J by 5 bases, with 18 bases left in between. This CDR3 is 15 amino acids long. The CDR3 protein is CASSQFSGGSYGYTF. The CDR3, as DNA: TGTGCCAGCAGCCAATTTTCTGGGGGCAGTTATGGCTACACCTTC.

The chain employs TRBV19 and TRBJ1-5; D gene uncertain. The germline V gene encodes CDR1 LNHDA and CDR2 SQIVND (reference sequence). V was shortened by 1 base and J by 8 bases, with 9 bases between the two germline ends. The CDR3 has 13 residues. CDR3 sequence: CASSIVTLEPQHF. Here the CDR3 DNA reads TGTGCCAGTAGTATAGTGACCCTTGAGCCCCAGCATTTT.

This sequence joins TRBV6-1 and TRBJ2-3, with D possibly being TRBD1 (6 bases). Trimming shortened V by 8 bases and J by 2 bases, and 11 bases separated the two germline ends. Per the germline V gene, CDR1 is MNHNS and CDR2 is SASEGT. The CDR3 has 13 amino acids. The CDR3, as DNA: TGTGCCAGCTCTACAGGGAACACAGATACGCAGTATTTT. Its translation: CASSTGNTDTQYF.

J is TRBJ1-1 and V is TRBV11-3; 9 bases fit TRBD1. This CDR3 spans 16 amino acids. V shed 1 base and J 2 bases; nucleotides not matched to a gene: 5. Per germline, CDR1 SGHNT and CDR2 YENEEA. The CDR3 sequence: CASSLGRGQGNTEAFF. CDR3 in DNA: TGTGCCAGCAGCTTAGGAAGGGGACAGGGAAACACTGAAGCTTTCTTT.

The genes are TRBV4-1 and TRBJ1-5; no definite D call. This CDR3 is 15 amino acids long. V lost 1 base and J 4 bases, leaving 11 bases between the germline ends. Germline loops: CDR1 MGHRA, CDR2 YSYEKL. The CDR3 protein is CASSQVQAGNQPQHF. The CDR3 DNA sequence: TGCGCCAGCAGCCAAGTTCAGGCGGGAAATCAGCCCCAGCATTTT.

The chain combines TRBV28 with TRBJ2-5; TRBD1 might be the D (6 bases). The germline V gene encodes CDR1 MDHEN and CDR2 SYDVKM. This CDR3 is built from 14 residues. Trimming left V 6 bases short and J 2 bases short, with 13 bases between. CDR3 residues: CASRNDRLQETQYF. CDR3 sequence (DNA): TGTGCCAGCAGGAACGACAGGCTGCAAGAGACCCAGTACTTC.

The chain couples TRBV5-4 to TRBJ1-6; 8 nucleotides match TRBD1. Per the germline V gene, CDR1 is SGHNT and CDR2 is YYREEE (reference sequence). This CDR3 contains 15 residues. With 2 bases clipped from V and 9 bases from J, the junction kept 7 bases outside the gene matches. CDR3 residues: CASSFQGALSSPLHF. CDR3 in DNA: TGTGCCAGCAGCTTCCAGGGGGCTTTAAGTTCACCCCTCCACTTT.

The V call is TRBV27, the J call TRBJ2-3; 12 nucleotides match TRBD2. This CDR3 comprises 15 residues. Germline V gene sequence: CDR1 MNHEY, CDR2 SMNVEV (reference sequence). Trimming removed 6 bases from V and 1 base from J; junction bases left unmatched: 2. CDR3 loop: CASRRTSGGTDTQYF. The CDR3 region has the DNA TGTGCCAGCAGAAGGACTAGCGGGGGCACAGATACGCAGTATTTT.

The rearrangement links TRBV7-2 to TRBJ2-3; the D gene is possibly TRBD2 (5 bases). The germline CDR1 and CDR2 sequences are SGHTA and FQGNSA. The CDR3 contains 15 residues. V lost 1 base, J lost 5 bases, and 13 bases lay in between. Here the CDR3 reads CASSLGSLAGDTQYF. The CDR3 nucleotides are TGTGCCAGCAGCTTAGGGTCCCTAGCTGGAGATACGCAGTATTTT.

The chain links TRBV2 to TRBJ2-1; 7 bases map to TRBD1. Germline CDR1 reads SNHLY; CDR2 reads FYNNEI. Trimming removed 5 bases from V and 3 bases from J; junction bases left unmatched: 13. This CDR3 contains 17 residues. CDR3 nucleotides: TGTGCCAGCAGTTTTACAGGGGACCTAGTGGTCTACAATGAGCAGTTCTTC. It translates to CASSFTGDLVVYNEQFF.

The chain has TRBV6-4 and TRBJ1-3; D call uncertain. The V end lost 3 bases, the J end lost 2 bases, and 5 bases lay between the germline ends. This CDR3 comprises 13 residues. Germline assignment: CDR1 MRHNA and CDR2 SNTAGT. Here the CDR3 reads CASSEGPGNTIYF. CDR3 sequence (DNA): TGTGCCAGCAGTGAAGGGCCTGGAAACACCATATATTTT.

The rearrangement uses TRBV20-1 and TRBJ2-7; 8 bases map to TRBD1. The V gene's germline CDR1 is DFQATT and CDR2 SNEGSKA (reference sequence). The CDR3 is made up of 11 amino acids. Trimming cost V 6 bases and J 6 bases; bases outside gene matches: 4. The CDR3 loop is CSAGQGGEQYF. As DNA, the CDR3 is TGCAGTGCAGGACAGGGTGGCGAGCAGTACTTC.

This clone showed up just once. The chain employs TRBV27 and TRBJ2-2; tentatively, D is TRBD2 (5 bases). Trimming took off 8 bases at V and 0 bases at J, with 16 bases between the two ends. CDR3 length equals 16 residues. Germline CDR1 MNHEY, CDR2 SMNVEV (reference sequence). CDR3 nucleotides: TGTGCCAGCTCATTCAGCGGTGGTGCGAACACCGGGGAGCTGTTTTTT. Encoded protein: CASSFSGGANTGELFF.

The chain links TRBV29-1 to TRBJ1-4, with a weak D call TRBD1 (6 bases). V lost 6 bases to trimming and J lost 0 bases, with 11 bases between them. Per germline, CDR1 SQVTM and CDR2 ANQGSEA. The CDR3 has 14 amino acids. The CDR3 region is CSVRRGSTNEKLFF. The CDR3 coding sequence is TGCAGCGTCCGCAGGGGATCAACTAATGAAAAACTGTTTTTT.

This sequence joins TRBV11-3 and TRBJ2-7; 7 bases are a match to TRBD2. Germline CDR1 is SGHNT and CDR2 is YENEEA. This CDR3 region has 13 residues. V was clipped by 5 bases and J by 7 bases; unmatched bases: 8. CDR3 residues: CASSVKGGREQYF. The CDR3 nucleotides are TGTGCCAGCAGCGTCAAGGGAGGGAGGGAGCAGTACTTC.

J is TRBJ2-1 and V is TRBV11-2; 10 bases match TRBD2. V lost 5 bases and J lost 7; bases outside the gene matches: 17. The CDR3 loop spans 18 amino acids. In germline, CDR1 is SGHAT, CDR2 FQNNGV. The chain's CDR3 is CASSTRRLAGDLRNEQFF. As DNA, the CDR3 is TGTGCCAGCAGCACTCGCCGGCTAGCGGGAGATCTACGAAATGAGCAGTTCTTC.

The chain has TRBV5-6 and TRBJ1-2, with D unclear. V was shortened by 1 base and J by 8 bases, with 9 bases between the two germline ends. There are 12 residues in the CDR3. CDR1 is SGHDT and CDR2 is YYEEEE in the germline V gene. This CDR3 reads CASSLISGGYTF. DNA of the CDR3: TGTGCCAGCAGCTTGATCTCGGGGGGCTACACCTTC. The entire variable domain, with the rest obtained from reference TRBV5-6 and TRBJ1-2, is as follows: DAGVTQSPTHLIKTRGQQVTLRCSPKSGHDTVSWYQQALGQGPQFIFQYYEEEERQRGNFPDRFSGHQFPNYSSELNVNALLLGDSALYLCASSLISGGYTFGSGTRLTVV.

V and J are TRBV11-2 and TRBJ2-7; TRBD2 matches at 11 bases. The germline CDR1 and CDR2 sequences are SGHAT and FQNNGV. The J segment lost 2 bases and the V segment lost 4 bases, leaving 7 bases of the junction unmatched. This CDR3 comprises 16 residues. The CDR3 is CASSSLLAGGTYEQYF. The CDR3 coding sequence is TGTGCCAGCAGCTCGCTATTAGCGGGGGGGACCTACGAGCAGTACTTC.

The CDR3 bases are TGTGCCTGGAGGGGCAGGGGGCGGACAGATACGCAGTATTTT. Translated, it gives CAWRGRGRTDTQYF. The J gene is TRBJ2-3, the V gene TRBV30; 8 bases map to TRBD1. V dropped 3 bases and J dropped 3; count of bases not matched to a gene: 5. Germline V gene lookup returns CDR1 GTSNPN and CDR2 SVGIG (reference sequence). This CDR3 is built from 14 residues.

The genes are TRBV27 and TRBJ1-5; D remains unclear. This CDR3 is built from 15 residues. V lost 3 bases, J lost 2 bases, and 11 bases lay in between. From germline, CDR1 is MNHEY and CDR2 SMNVEV (reference sequence). CDR3 sequence: CASSFNQAGNQPQHF. The DNA for the CDR3 is TGTGCCAGCAGTTTCAACCAGGCAGGCAATCAGCCCCAGCATTTT.

This clone showed up just once. The chain is built from TRBV2 and TRBJ2-3, with TRBD2 matching 8 bases. Germline trimming cut 4 bases from V and 4 bases from J; bases unmatched to any gene: 10. Germline V gene sequence: CDR1 SNHLY, CDR2 FYNNEI. The CDR3 is made up of 16 amino acids. The CDR3 nucleotides read TGTGCCAGCAGTGCCGCGGGACTAGAGGTCGCAGATACGCAGTATTTT. As protein: CASSAAGLEVADTQYF.

J is TRBJ1-5 and V is TRBV7-2; the match to TRBD1 covers 7 bases. Losses at the gene ends were 2 bases for V and 6 bases for J; bases not matched to a gene: 16. The CDR3 contains 18 residues. CDR1 is SGHTA and CDR2 is FQGNSA in the germline V gene. The CDR3 DNA reads as TGTGCCAGCAGCTTAAAAGGAGGGGGCGCCGGGACCGGTCAGCCCCAGCATTTT. Amino acid sequence: CASSLKGGGAGTGQPQHF.

For the CDR3, the DNA is TGTGCCAGCAGTTTAGGGACCGTAAATAGCAATCAGCCCCAGCATTTT. It yields the protein CASSLGTVNSNQPQHF. The genes are TRBV27 and TRBJ1-5; the D gene is possibly TRBD1 (5 bases). V was cut by 2 bases and J by 0 bases, with 11 bases left in between. The germline gives CDR1 MNHEY, CDR2 SMNVEV (reference sequence). The length of the CDR3 is 16 residues.

The sample holds one count of this clone. This chain uses TRBV19 with TRBJ2-1, with 9 bases identical to TRBD2. Germline assignment: CDR1 LNHDA and CDR2 SQIVND (reference sequence). The CDR3 is made up of 14 amino acids. V lost 8 bases to trimming and J lost 4 bases; unmatched junction nucleotides: 6. The CDR3 DNA reads TGTGCCAGTTCCGGGACTAGCTATTACAATGAGCAGTTCTTC. As protein: CASSGTSYYNEQFF.

The chain carries TRBV7-2 and TRBJ1-1; D unclear. V was trimmed by 4 bases and J by 0 bases, leaving 12 bases between them. This CDR3 has 15 amino acids. Germline V lookup: CDR1 SGHTA, CDR2 FQGNSA. The CDR3 nucleotides are TGTGCCAGCAGCTCCCGAGGAGGTATGAACACTGAAGCTTTCTTT. It yields the protein CASSSRGGMNTEAFF.